This TCR beta chain derives from a study of Tregs in tolerant kidney transplant recipients. Study-wide points: This study did not directly address biological reproducibility.

Thawed PBMCs were FACS-sorted into unstimulated CD4+CD25+CD127- regulatory T cells, CD4+CD25- non-regulatory cells, CD4 and CD8 cells. A word on this clone: No antigen is known for it.

The assay was immunoSEQ multiplex PCR, and TCRdb's table has in-frame clones only and misses some. The sample holds approximately 66,000 clones; approximately 85% are singletons and the top ten take under 2.5%. Between the trimmed V and J ends, which lost 6 bases and 2 bases, there was a span of 4 bases. The CDR3 loop spans 12 amino acids. Germline lookup yields CDR1 MNHNY and CDR2 SVGAGI (reference sequence). The sample in question was Tregs from blood, obtained before the transplant. The chain links TRBV6-6 to TRBJ2-2; D remains unclear. This receptor was identified in a human donor who received a combined kidney and bone marrow transplant. CDR3 amino acids: CASRVNTGELFF. DNA of the CDR3: TGTGCCAGCAGGGTTAACACCGGGGAGCTGTTTTTT.